A selection of T cell receptor beta chains follows, all from one sample in a study of Ad26.COV2.S vaccination and SARS-CoV-2 variants. TCRdb keeps only in-frame clones here, not all; method: immunoSEQ multiplex PCR. This sample has around 400,000 clones, with under 90% found just once. The material sequenced was peripheral blood, taken in a trial of Ad26.COV2.S vaccine versus placebo. These receptors came from a person between 18 and 59 years old who received the Ad26.COV2.S COVID-19 vaccine or a placebo. CDR3s include the opening cysteine and the closing phenylalanine or tryptophan. Each record gives: J gene, D gene, clone size, V gene, CDR3 protein, CDR3 DNA. The D gene is left open where the match is weak. Size is stated for part of the rows, as once, few or many counts, or as a class when the clone is expanded.

j_call: TRBJ1-1; d_call: .; clone_size: few; v_call: TRBV6-6; cdr3_aa: CASSMVLGQGTEAFF; cdr3_nt: TGTGCCAGCAGTATGGTCTTGGGCCAAGGCACTGAAGCTTTCTTT
j_call: TRBJ1-2; d_call: TRBD1; clone_size: .; v_call: TRBV28; cdr3_aa: CASRSTGPFYGYTF; cdr3_nt: TGTGCCAGCAGGTCGACAGGGCCCTTCTATGGCTACACCTTC
j_call: TRBJ2-7; d_call: .; clone_size: .; v_call: TRBV6-5; cdr3_aa: CASNSGEQYF; cdr3_nt: TGTGCCAGCAACAGCGGGGAGCAGTACTTC
j_call: TRBJ2-7; d_call: TRBD1; clone_size: .; v_call: TRBV18; cdr3_aa: CASSPTTGDYEQYF; cdr3_nt: TGTGCCAGCTCACCGACGACAGGGGACTACGAGCAGTACTTC
j_call: TRBJ2-3; d_call: TRBD2; clone_size: .; v_call: TRBV5-1; cdr3_aa: CASSLTSGGPTSTQYF; cdr3_nt: TGCGCCAGCAGCTTAACTAGCGGGGGCCCTACCAGTACGCAGTATTTT
j_call: TRBJ1-1; d_call: TRBD1; clone_size: .; v_call: TRBV9; cdr3_aa: CASSEGILDRPNTEAFF; cdr3_nt: TGTGCCAGCAGCGAGGGGATTCTGGACAGGCCTAACACTGAAGCTTTCTTT
j_call: TRBJ1-6; d_call: .; clone_size: .; v_call: TRBV2; cdr3_aa: CASSERGYSPLHF; cdr3_nt: TGTGCCAGCAGTGAGAGGGGGTATTCACCCCTCCACTTT
j_call: TRBJ1-1; d_call: .; clone_size: .; v_call: TRBV10-3; cdr3_aa: CAISPDPMNTEAFF; cdr3_nt: TGTGCCATCAGCCCCGACCCCATGAACACTGAAGCTTTCTTT
j_call: TRBJ2-7; d_call: TRBD1; clone_size: .; v_call: TRBV4-2; cdr3_aa: CASSTTGTGYEQYF; cdr3_nt: TGTGCCAGCAGCACCACAGGGACAGGCTACGAGCAGTACTTC
j_call: TRBJ2-7; d_call: TRBD1; clone_size: .; v_call: TRBV4-1; cdr3_aa: CASSRPGTGVEQYF; cdr3_nt: TGCGCCAGCAGCCGCCCCGGGACAGGGGTCGAGCAGTACTTC
j_call: TRBJ1-3; d_call: .; clone_size: .; v_call: TRBV7-8; cdr3_aa: CASSTRQESTSGNTIYF; cdr3_nt: TGTGCCAGCAGCACTCGACAGGAATCCACCTCTGGAAACACCATATATTTT
j_call: TRBJ2-7; d_call: TRBD1; clone_size: .; v_call: TRBV6-5; cdr3_aa: CASSYSDRGHYEQYF; cdr3_nt: TGTGCCAGCAGTTACTCAGACAGGGGCCACTACGAGCAGTACTTC
j_call: TRBJ2-7; d_call: TRBD2; clone_size: .; v_call: TRBV2; cdr3_aa: CAGTLAGGTEQYF; cdr3_nt: TGTGCCGGTACGTTAGCGGGAGGAACCGAGCAGTACTTC
j_call: TRBJ2-2; d_call: TRBD1; clone_size: few; v_call: TRBV6-6; cdr3_aa: CASSLEIPDRANTGELFF; cdr3_nt: TGTGCCAGCAGTCTAGAGATCCCGGACAGGGCCAACACCGGGGAGCTGTTTTTT
j_call: TRBJ1-6; d_call: .; clone_size: .; v_call: TRBV5-4; cdr3_aa: CASSFAKPSPLFTHF; cdr3_nt: TGTGCCAGCAGCTTCGCGAAGCCTTCCCCCCTATTCACCCATTTT
j_call: TRBJ2-7; d_call: .; clone_size: .; v_call: TRBV6-5; cdr3_aa: CASSLQSLRPYEQYF; cdr3_nt: TGTGCCAGCAGCTTACAGTCCCTCCGACCCTACGAGCAGTACTTC
j_call: TRBJ2-3; d_call: .; clone_size: .; v_call: TRBV7-8; cdr3_aa: CASSRGRGQYF; cdr3_nt: TGTGCCAGCAGCCGGGGGCGGGGGCAGTATTTT
j_call: TRBJ1-2; d_call: TRBD1; clone_size: .; v_call: TRBV5-4; cdr3_aa: CASSIPTGGPRNYGYTF; cdr3_nt: TGTGCCAGCAGCATACCGACAGGGGGCCCAAGGAACTATGGCTACACCTTC
j_call: TRBJ1-6; d_call: .; clone_size: .; v_call: TRBV5-1; cdr3_aa: CASSYVLQGLDNSPLHF; cdr3_nt: TGCGCCAGCAGCTACGTACTTCAGGGCTTGGACAATTCACCCCTCCACTTT
j_call: TRBJ2-7; d_call: TRBD2; clone_size: .; v_call: TRBV7-7; cdr3_aa: CASSLASGGSYEQYF; cdr3_nt: TGTGCCAGCAGCTTAGCGAGCGGGGGGTCCTACGAGCAGTACTTC
j_call: TRBJ1-2; d_call: .; clone_size: .; v_call: TRBV12-3/TRBV12-4; cdr3_aa: CASSLGQTYGYTF; cdr3_nt: TGTGCCAGCAGTTTAGGACAGACCTATGGCTACACCTTC
j_call: TRBJ2-7; d_call: .; clone_size: .; v_call: TRBV7-3; cdr3_aa: CASSARQDLEQYF; cdr3_nt: TGTGCCAGCAGCGCGAGACAGGACTTGGAGCAGTACTTC
j_call: TRBJ2-2; d_call: .; clone_size: .; v_call: TRBV3-1/TRBV3-2; cdr3_aa: CASSRRSALNTGELFF; cdr3_nt: TGTGCCAGCAGCCGACGATCCGCCTTAAACACCGGGGAGCTGTTTTTT
j_call: TRBJ2-5; d_call: .; clone_size: .; v_call: TRBV21-1; cdr3_aa: CASSIWTGNYETQYF; cdr3_nt: TGTGCCAGCAGCATATGGACAGGGAATTACGAGACCCAGTACTTC
j_call: TRBJ1-1; d_call: .; clone_size: .; v_call: TRBV29-1; cdr3_aa: CSVESMAGNTEAFF; cdr3_nt: TGCAGCGTTGAATCAATGGCAGGGAACACTGAAGCTTTCTTT
j_call: TRBJ1-2; d_call: .; clone_size: .; v_call: TRBV3-1/TRBV3-2; cdr3_aa: CASSQWPGPHYGYTF; cdr3_nt: TGTGCCAGCAGCCAATGGCCGGGGCCCCACTATGGCTACACCTTC
j_call: TRBJ2-5; d_call: TRBD1; clone_size: .; v_call: TRBV24-1; cdr3_aa: CATSDFTRDSKETQYF; cdr3_nt: TGTGCCACCAGTGACTTCACCCGGGACAGTAAAGAGACCCAGTACTTC
j_call: TRBJ1-2; d_call: .; clone_size: .; v_call: TRBV7-3; cdr3_aa: CASSMGRGGYTF; cdr3_nt: TGTGCCAGCAGCATGGGACGGGGTGGCTACACCTTC
j_call: TRBJ2-7; d_call: .; clone_size: once; v_call: TRBV5-4; cdr3_aa: CASSLGYEQYF; cdr3_nt: TGTGCCAGCAGCTTAGGCTACGAGCAGTACTTC
j_call: TRBJ2-3; d_call: .; clone_size: .; v_call: TRBV7-3; cdr3_aa: CASSPGGADTQYF; cdr3_nt: TGTGCCAGCAGTCCAGGGGGGGCAGATACGCAGTATTTT
j_call: TRBJ2-3; d_call: .; clone_size: .; v_call: TRBV5-6; cdr3_aa: CASSLRGTDTQYF; cdr3_nt: TGTGCCAGCAGCCTACGGGGCACAGATACGCAGTATTTT
j_call: TRBJ2-5; d_call: .; clone_size: .; v_call: TRBV5-1; cdr3_aa: CASSFPGAEETQYF; cdr3_nt: TGCGCCAGCAGCTTCCCAGGGGCAGAAGAGACCCAGTACTTC
j_call: TRBJ2-2; d_call: TRBD2; clone_size: .; v_call: TRBV6-4; cdr3_aa: CASSDFGSGRTGELFF; cdr3_nt: TGTGCCAGTAGTGACTTTGGTAGCGGGAGGACCGGGGAGCTGTTTTTT
j_call: TRBJ2-5; d_call: .; clone_size: few; v_call: TRBV11-2; cdr3_aa: CASSFGFLETQYF; cdr3_nt: TGTGCCAGCAGCTTCGGGTTTCTTGAGACCCAGTACTTC
j_call: TRBJ2-7; d_call: .; clone_size: .; v_call: TRBV9; cdr3_aa: CASSVEGNLDYEQYF; cdr3_nt: TGTGCCAGCAGCGTAGAGGGGAACCTTGACTACGAGCAGTACTTC
j_call: TRBJ1-2; d_call: TRBD1; clone_size: once; v_call: TRBV7-2; cdr3_aa: CASSLTDRVGYGYTF; cdr3_nt: TGTGCCAGCAGCCTTACCGACAGGGTCGGCTATGGCTACACCTTC
j_call: TRBJ2-5; d_call: .; clone_size: .; v_call: TRBV19; cdr3_aa: CASSIRSWGHIPETQYF; cdr3_nt: TGTGCCAGTAGTATAAGGAGTTGGGGGCATATCCCCGAGACCCAGTACTTC
j_call: TRBJ1-1; d_call: .; clone_size: .; v_call: TRBV6-6; cdr3_aa: CATRRVNTEAFF; cdr3_nt: TGTGCCACCAGAAGGGTCAACACTGAAGCTTTCTTT
j_call: TRBJ2-7; d_call: TRBD1; clone_size: .; v_call: TRBV28; cdr3_aa: CASSPLGTGFGDYEQYF; cdr3_nt: TGTGCCAGCAGCCCCCTGGGGACAGGGTTTGGGGATTACGAGCAGTACTTC
j_call: TRBJ1-1; d_call: .; clone_size: .; v_call: TRBV12-3/TRBV12-4; cdr3_aa: CASSLGVMVEAFF; cdr3_nt: TGTGCCAGCAGTTTGGGGGTTATGGTAGAAGCTTTCTTT
j_call: TRBJ1-2; d_call: .; clone_size: once; v_call: TRBV6-5; cdr3_aa: CASGQNRNGYTF; cdr3_nt: TGTGCCAGCGGTCAGAATAGGAATGGCTACACCTTC
j_call: TRBJ2-1; d_call: .; clone_size: .; v_call: TRBV6-5; cdr3_aa: CASSYGGSSYNEQFF; cdr3_nt: TGTGCCAGCAGTTACGGTGGGAGCTCCTACAATGAGCAGTTCTTC
j_call: TRBJ2-7; d_call: .; clone_size: .; v_call: TRBV4-1; cdr3_aa: CASSQEWVERRYEQYF; cdr3_nt: TGCGCCAGCAGCCAAGAATGGGTGGAGCGGAGATACGAGCAGTACTTC
j_call: TRBJ1-2; d_call: .; clone_size: .; v_call: TRBV14; cdr3_aa: CASSQTGWNGYTF; cdr3_nt: TGTGCCAGCAGCCAAACAGGGTGGAATGGCTACACCTTC
j_call: TRBJ1-2; d_call: .; clone_size: .; v_call: TRBV6-6; cdr3_aa: CASSPPGQGWGYTF; cdr3_nt: TGTGCCAGCAGTCCCCCGGGTCAGGGTTGGGGCTACACCTTC
j_call: TRBJ2-2; d_call: TRBD2; clone_size: .; v_call: TRBV27; cdr3_aa: CASSWTSPGELFF; cdr3_nt: TGTGCCAGCAGCTGGACTAGTCCCGGGGAGCTGTTTTTT
j_call: TRBJ2-1; d_call: TRBD1; clone_size: .; v_call: TRBV28; cdr3_aa: CASSLQQGYYEQFF; cdr3_nt: TGTGCCAGCAGTTTGCAACAGGGGTACTATGAGCAGTTCTTC
j_call: TRBJ2-5; d_call: .; clone_size: .; v_call: TRBV19; cdr3_aa: CASSINAHREGGETQYF; cdr3_nt: TGTGCCAGTAGTATAAATGCCCACAGGGAGGGAGGAGAGACCCAGTACTTC
j_call: TRBJ2-1; d_call: TRBD1; clone_size: once; v_call: TRBV7-6; cdr3_aa: CASSPRGQSKAYNEQFF; cdr3_nt: TGTGCCAGCAGCCCCAGGGGACAGTCTAAAGCCTACAATGAGCAGTTCTTC
j_call: TRBJ1-1; d_call: .; clone_size: .; v_call: TRBV18; cdr3_aa: CASSDRAMNTEAFF; cdr3_nt: TGTGCCAGCTCGGACAGAGCCATGAACACTGAAGCTTTCTTT
j_call: TRBJ2-3; d_call: TRBD2; clone_size: .; v_call: TRBV30; cdr3_aa: CARTSGTTDTQYF; cdr3_nt: TGTGCCCGGACTAGCGGGACCACAGATACGCAGTATTTT
j_call: TRBJ1-6; d_call: TRBD1; clone_size: .; v_call: TRBV5-1; cdr3_aa: CASRQGTDNTYNSPLHF; cdr3_nt: TGCGCCAGCCGCCAAGGGACAGACAACACCTATAATTCACCCCTCCACTTT
j_call: TRBJ2-2; d_call: TRBD1; clone_size: .; v_call: TRBV3-1/TRBV3-2; cdr3_aa: CASSQERGGQGLKATGELFF; cdr3_nt: TGTGCCAGCAGCCAAGAGCGCGGGGGACAGGGGTTGAAGGCAACCGGGGAGCTGTTTTTT